This TCR beta chain was documented in a study of CD8 T cells in ankylosing spondylitis. This clonotype was seen a handful of times. Its antigen is not identified. TCRdb recomputed calls from the 5' RACE reads with MiXCR, one row per CDR3 protein. The sample lists a few hundred thousand distinct CDR3 sequences, approximately 17% occurring once. The CDR3 contains 14 residues. Deletions cut 7 bases from V and 4 bases from J, with 14 bases between. Notes on the study in general: It appeared that ankylosing spondylitis blood was characterized by a TCR beta motif of fewer than 10 highly homologous variants.

Sequencing was carried out using blood, either unsorted or a sorted T cell fraction (not recorded which). The source is a male donor with ankylosing spondylitis. This sequence joins TRBV12-3 or TRBV12-4 and TRBJ2-1; D could derive from TRBD1 or TRBD2 (6 bases each). CDR3 protein: CASNSGDSYNEQFF. The CDR3 nucleotides are TGTGCCAGCAACTCAGGGGACTCATACAATGAGCAGTTCTTC.